These T cell receptor beta chains were read from a single sample in a study of T cells in Graves' hyperthyroidism and ophthalmopathy. TCRdb fed the multiplex PCR reads into MiXCR, producing one record per CDR3 protein. The table shows fewer than 40,000 distinct CDR3 sequences, with 52% occurring only once. The specimen was blood. Receptors were obtained from a middle-aged man with Graves' ophthalmopathy. Each CDR3 is given with its conserved first and last residue. A D gene is named only where the DNA matches it firmly. Not all rows give a size; the values are once, few, many and, for expanded clones, a class.

D gene	V gene	J gene	clone size	CDR3 protein	CDR3 DNA
NA	TRBV19	TRBJ1-1	many	CASSIREGRSPEAFF	TGTGCCAGTAGTATACGGGAGGGTCGTTCCCCTGAAGCTTTCTTT
TRBD1	TRBV20-1	TRBJ1-2	NA	CSARDPTQGRNGYTF	TGCAGTGCTAGAGACCCTACACAGGGGAGGAATGGCTACACCTTC
NA	TRBV27	TRBJ2-3	NA	CASSVGRGVEQYF	TGTGCCAGCAGTGTCGGCAGAGGAGTTGAGCAGTATTTT
NA	TRBV19	TRBJ2-1	NA	CASSNTRGGSGDEQFF	TGTGCCAGTAGCAACACTAGGGGGGGCTCGGGGGATGAGCAGTTCTTC
NA	TRBV4-2	TRBJ2-3	many	CASSLRDNTQYF	TGTGCCAGCAGCCTCCGGGACAATACGCAGTATTTT
TRBD2	TRBV3-1	TRBJ2-1	many	CASSPTSGNINEQFF	TGTGCCAGCAGCCCGACTAGCGGAAACATCAATGAGCAGTTCTTC
NA	TRBV5-4	TRBJ1-4	NA	CASSLLVPNEILFF	TGTGCCAGTAGCTTGCTAGTTCCTAATGAAATACTGTTTTTT
TRBD1	TRBV5-1	TRBJ2-2	many	CASSAGTGGAGELFF	TGCGCCAGCAGCGCCGGGACAGGGGGGGCCGGGGAGCTGTTTTTT
NA	TRBV18	TRBJ1-1	many	CVTGGRPTEAFF	TGTGTTACCGGAGGCAGGCCCACTGAAGCTTTCTTT
NA	TRBV10-3	TRBJ1-2	NA	CAIGDEQGYGYTF	TGTGCCATTGGTGACGAGCAGGGATATGGCTACACCTTC
TRBD2	TRBV20-1	TRBJ2-3	NA	CSARDLLAGGTDTQYF	TGCAGTGCTCGGGACCTTCTAGCGGGAGGCACAGATACGCAGTATTTT
TRBD2	TRBV20-1	TRBJ2-5	many	CSADGLAGGPGETQYF	TGCAGTGCCGACGGACTAGCGGGAGGGCCCGGAGAGACCCAGTACTTC
NA	TRBV7-9	TRBJ1-2	many	CASSPATDLLPYGYTF	TGTGCCAGCAGCCCAGCGACAGATTTACTCCCATATGGCTACACCTTC
NA	TRBV20-1	TRBJ1-5	NA	CSAAGTSNQPQHF	TGCAGTGCGGCCGGGACCTCCAATCAGCCCCAGCATTTT
NA	TRBV5-1	TRBJ2-3	NA	CASSLDQAACTETQYF	TGCGCCAGCAGCTTGGATCAGGCTGCATGCACAGAAACGCAGTATTTT
NA	TRBV14	TRBJ1-1	few	CASSPRGYAEAFF	TGTGCCAGCAGTCCCCGGGGGTACGCTGAAGCTTTCTTT
NA	TRBV20-1	TRBJ2-7	medium-sized	CSAAQGGRAYEQYF	TGCAGTGCTGCTCAAGGGGGACGGGCCTACGAGCAGTACTTC
NA	TRBV6-6	TRBJ2-7	many	CASSTGAGAYEQYF	TGTGCCAGCAGCACCGGGGCAGGGGCCTACGAGCAGTACTTC
NA	TRBV5-1	TRBJ2-2	many	CASSLIQNTGELFF	TGCGCCAGCAGCCTTATACAGAACACCGGGGAGCTGTTTTTT
NA	TRBV6-6	TRBJ1-4	many	CASSYRNNEKLFF	TGTGCCAGCAGTTACAGAAATAATGAAAAACTGTTTTTT
TRBD2	TRBV5-1	TRBJ2-2	NA	CASSRTSAGELFF	TGCGCCAGCAGCCGGACTAGCGCGGGGGAGCTGTTTTTT
NA	TRBV5-4	TRBJ2-3	NA	CASSLPRGAGTLMGQYF	TGTGCTAGCAGCCTCCCCAGGGGAGCGGGAACGCTCATGGGGCAGTATTTT
TRBD1	TRBV9	TRBJ2-2	many	CASSVVGQGTGELFF	TGTGCCAGCAGCGTAGTCGGACAGGGCACCGGGGAGCTGTTTTTT
TRBD1	TRBV5-1	TRBJ2-2	once	CASSLLAGTGSAGELFF	TGCGCCAGCAGCTTGTTGGCCGGGACAGGGTCGGCCGGGGAGCTGTTTTTT
NA	TRBV20-1	TRBJ2-7	many	CSARVPARGNPYEQYF	TGCAGTGCTAGAGTGCCCGCCCGGGGGAATCCCTACGAGCAGTACTTC
NA	TRBV9	TRBJ1-5	medium-sized	CASSVGSNQPQHF	TGTGCCAGCAGCGTGGGTAGCAATCAGCCCCAGCATTTT
TRBD1	TRBV7-6	TRBJ2-2	NA	CASSLGTGGASGELFF	TGTGCCAGCAGCCTAGGGACAGGGGGTGCTTCCGGGGAGCTGTTTTTT
TRBD1	TRBV7-9	TRBJ1-2	few	CASSSGDSSGYTF	TGTGCCAGCAGCTCCGGGGACAGCTCCGGCTACACCTTC
NA	TRBV5-6	TRBJ1-2	medium-sized	CASSLSAMSRGYTF	TGTGCCAGCAGCTTGTCTGCAATGAGTCGGGGCTACACCTTC
NA	TRBV28	TRBJ2-5	many	CASQGSRETQYF	TGTGCCAGTCAGGGGTCCCGAGAGACCCAGTACTTC
TRBD2	TRBV5-4	TRBJ2-1	many	CASSWGGLAGGNEQFF	TGTGCCAGCAGCTGGGGGGGACTAGCGGGAGGTAATGAGCAGTTCTTC
TRBD1	TRBV5-1	TRBJ2-7	NA	CASSPDRGRCEQYF	TGCGCCAGCAGCCCGGACAGGGGGCGCTGCGAGCAGTACTTC
NA	TRBV19	TRBJ2-5	many	CASSMSKQETQYF	TGTGCCAGTAGTATGTCCAAACAAGAGACCCAGTACTTC
TRBD1	TRBV20-1	TRBJ2-1	NA	CSARWDRDEQFF	TGCAGTGCCCGCTGGGACAGGGATGAGCAGTTCTTC
NA	TRBV10-3	TRBJ1-5	NA	CVISVELSQPQHF	TGTGTCATCAGCGTCGAACTGAGTCAGCCCCAGCATTTT
NA	TRBV7-9	TRBJ1-1	many	CASRFESNTEAFF	TGTGCCAGCCGGTTCGAGTCGAACACTGAAGCTTTCTTT
TRBD2	TRBV2	TRBJ2-5	NA	CASSASGGGETQYF	TGTGCCAGCAGTGCCAGCGGGGGCGGGGAGACCCAGTACTTC
NA	TRBV11-3	TRBJ2-2	many	CASSLEGTRSGELFF	TGTGCCAGCAGCTTAGAGGGGACAAGGTCCGGGGAGCTGTTTTTT
TRBD2	TRBV20-1	TRBJ2-3	NA	CSAIAGLAGAQTTDTKYF	TGCAGTGCCATCGCGGGACTAGCGGGAGCTCAGACCACAGATACAAAGTATTTT
NA	TRBV7-9	TRBJ2-7	medium-sized	CASSSSSYEQYF	TGTGCCAGCAGCTCATCAAGCTACGAGCAGTACTTC